This T cell receptor (beta chain) emerged from a study of blood T cell repertoires in COVID-19. Study in general: From T cells, B-cell-depleted T cells, or PBMCs came the material, which was cDNA or gDNA.

Data came from immunoSEQ multiplex PCR; TCRdb stores just in-frame clones and leaves some out. The table includes approximately 56,000 clones, about 90% detected once. Germline CDR1 reads SGHRS; CDR2 reads YFSETQ. The V segment lost 7 bases and the J segment 5 bases; nucleotides outside the gene matches: 13. The CDR3 runs 16 residues. The genes are TRBV5-1 and TRBJ2-5, with 11 bases aligning to TRBD2. Material for sequencing was peripheral blood. The TCR was taken from an elderly man with active or convalescent COVID-19. The CDR3 here is CASGTSGGPLGETQYF. The CDR3 DNA is TGCGCCAGCGGAACTAGCGGGGGCCCTCTGGGGGAGACCCAGTACTTC. The full variable domain, rest sourced from reference TRBV5-1 and TRBJ2-5, is KAGVTQTPRYLIKTRGQQVTLSCSPISGHRSVSWYQQTPGQGLQFLFEYFSETQRNKGNFPGRFSGRQFSNSRSEMNVSTLELGDSALYLCASGTSGGPLGETQYFGPGTRLLVL.